This entry features one TCR beta chain sequence. Methods used by the authors: For nucleated cells, counts were estimated from reference gene primer amplification. Clones were read by immunoSEQ multiplex PCR, and TCRdb kept only the in-frame ones, dropping some. D and trimming were read from the DNA, whereas the V and J calls and clone size are those reported in that table. This sample has about 190,000 clones, with around 73% found just once. V was pared by 4 bases and J by 1 base, with 5 bases of the junction left unmatched. The CDR3 sequence is 15 residues long. In germline, CDR1 is SGHRS, CDR2 YFSETQ. Participants were placed into cohorts based on the clinical history they reported. The data originate from a study of blood T cell repertoires in COVID-19. Study background: Collection of acute and convalescent COVID-19 samples took place in the United States, Italy and Spain.

This TCR came from a woman aged 45-65 years who had recovered from COVID-19. The chain recombines TRBV5-1 with TRBJ2-5, with TRBD2 matching over 9 bases. Sample: PBMCs or T cells enriched from blood (not recorded which). The CDR3 DNA follows: TGCGCCAGCAGCCCCGGAGCGGGAGGCCAAGAGACCCAGTACTTC. As protein: CASSPGAGGQETQYF. Full variable domain (outside the CDR3, taken from reference TRBV5-1 and TRBJ2-5): KAGVTQTPRYLIKTRGQQVTLSCSPISGHRSVSWYQQTPGQGLQFLFEYFSETQRNKGNFPGRFSGRQFSNSRSEMNVSTLELGDSALYLCASSPGAGGQETQYFGPGTRLLVL.